This T cell receptor beta chain was obtained from a study of shared clonotypes between healthy human individuals. Study conclusions and caveats: In general, naive subsets displayed greater estimated richness than memory subsets did.

Germline V gives CDR1 KGHSH, CDR2 LQKENI. This CDR3 contains 16 residues. V lost 4 bases and J lost 5, with 21 bases in between. Each replicate PCR on the sorted subsets used around 200 ng DNA (around 30,000 T cell genomes). Data came from immunoSEQ multiplex PCR; TCRdb stores just in-frame clones and leaves some out. The sample consists of over a million clones, less than 99% of them appearing once. Comments on this clone: Its target is not known.

The chain recombines TRBV18 with TRBJ2-7; weak D call: TRBD1 (6 bases). The clonotype was recovered from a man aged 30 to 45 in good health. Sequencing was done on a sample of naive CD4+ T cells sorted from blood. Sample subset: CD45RA+ positively selected. CDR3 DNA: TGTGCCAGCTCACATCGGGTTGGGGGCACTACTCACGAGCAGTACTTC. Translation: CASSHRVGGTTHEQYF.